Each of the 24 T cell receptor beta chains below was sequenced from the same sample in a study of blood T cells in healthy people across ages (dated by TCRdb to between 2014 and 2017). The library was produced with 5' RACE. Instrument used: Illumina HiSeq 2500. A second PCR of roughly 6 to 12 cycles was run with a J-beta primer mix and a sample-barcoded 5' primer. The raw public reads went through TCRdb reprocessing: fastp at Q25, MiXCR clone calling, in-frame beta chains kept. Every CDR3 protein is listed once, alongside the most common genes and DNA of its rows. Across this sample there are about 800,000 distinct CDR3 sequences, with about 46% seen only once. Together, the top ten hold approximately 18% of the sample. The sample taken for sequencing was blood. Receptor source: a man older than 75 in good health.

The genes are TRBV5-1 and TRBJ2-3; possible D gene TRBD2, 5 bases. The CDR3 covers 13 residues. Germline values: CDR1 SGHRS, CDR2 YFSETQ. Deletions cut 4 bases from V and 9 bases from J, with 15 bases between. CDR3 nucleotide sequence: TGCGCCAGCAGCCTCCAGACTATCGACACGCAGTATTTT. Translation gives CASSLQTIDTQYF. Combining the CDR3 with reference TRBV5-1 and TRBJ2-3 gives the whole variable domain KAGVTQTPRYLIKTRGQQVTLSCSPISGHRSVSWYQQTPGQGLQFLFEYFSETQRNKGNFPGRFSGRQFSNSRSEMNVSTLELGDSALYLCASSLQTIDTQYFGPGTRLTVL.

V gene TRBV7-3 combines with J gene TRBJ2-5, with 10 positions matching TRBD2. Germline loops: CDR1 SGHTA, CDR2 FQGTGA. V was clipped by 3 bases and J by 11 bases; unmatched bases: 18. The CDR3 has 17 amino acids. CDR3 sequence reads: CASSFLGLAKGNNEQYF. The DNA for the CDR3 is TGTGCCAGCAGCTTTCTGGGACTAGCGAAGGGGAACAATGAGCAGTACTTC.

The CDR3 reads CASEGTGEGETQYF. CDR3 DNA sequence: TGTGCCAGCGAAGGGACAGGGGAAGGAGAGACCCAGTACTTC. The chain is built from TRBV6-5 and TRBJ2-5; 10 positions agree with TRBD1. With 8 bases clipped from V and 4 bases from J, the junction kept 7 bases outside the gene matches. CDR3 length equals 14 residues. The V gene's germline CDR1 is MNHEY and CDR2 SVGAGI.

The chain has TRBV28 and TRBJ2-2, with 10 bases lining up with TRBD1. The junction had 7 bases not matched to a gene; V was cut back by 5 bases and J by 7 bases. Germline V gene data show CDR1 as MDHEN and CDR2 as SYDVKM. The CDR3 spans 15 residues. The CDR3 region is CASSRDRGLIGELFF. The DNA for the CDR3 is TGTGCCAGCAGTAGAGACAGGGGGCTGATCGGGGAGCTGTTTTTT.

This clonotype was counted between two and nine times. This chain links TRBV6-5 with TRBJ2-3; TRBD2 matches 7 bases. Germline assignment: CDR1 MNHEY and CDR2 SVGAGI. This CDR3 has 13 residues. V was pared by 6 bases and J by 5 bases, with 5 bases of the junction left unmatched. The chain's CDR3 is CASSRGRGDTQYF. For the CDR3, the DNA is TGTGCCAGCAGCCGGGGGAGGGGAGATACGCAGTATTTT.

This clonotype appeared once. The junction shows a germline mismatch at one end, possibly a read error. The J gene is TRBJ2-3, the V gene TRBV7-3, with 9 positions matching TRBD2. The V gene's germline CDR1 is SGHTA and CDR2 FQGTGA. There are 17 residues in the CDR3. CDR3 amino acids: CASRKAGTSPITDPQYF. The CDR3 bases are TGTGCCAGCAGAAAAGCCGGGACTAGCCCTATCACAGATCCGCAGTATTTT.

This clonotype was recorded a few times. The chain employs TRBV5-1 and TRBJ2-1, with D possibly matching TRBD2 (5 bases). Germline CDR1 is SGHRS and CDR2 is YFSETQ. V was pared by 0 bases and J by 9 bases, with 13 bases between. The CDR3 spans 14 residues. The CDR3 DNA reads TGCGCCAGCAGCTTGGATTGGGTGGCGGGTGAGCAGTTCTTC. Translation gives CASSLDWVAGEQFF.

With respect to this clonotype: A read error may be the cause here, since a much bigger clone is one base away. J is TRBJ2-7 and V is TRBV20-1; D is uncertain. The DNA end lines up better with TRBJ2-1; the J call may be wrong. Per germline, CDR1 DFQATT and CDR2 SNEGSKA (reference sequence). CDR3 length: 10 amino acids. CDR3 residues: CSAGKDEQFF. DNA of the CDR3: TGCAGTGCTGGGAAGGACGAGCAGTTCTTC.

The chain links TRBV20-1 to TRBJ2-5; TRBD2 agrees at 10 bases. Gene TRBJ2-7 matches the end of the DNA better, so the J call may be wrong. The germline V gene has CDR1 DFQATT and CDR2 SNEGSKA (reference sequence). The CDR3 extends over 15 amino acids. The CDR3 sequence is CSARDHVAGGGEQYF. CDR3 in DNA: TGCAGTGCTAGAGATCATGTAGCGGGAGGAGGCGAGCAGTACTTC.

The chain employs TRBV29-1 and TRBJ2-7; TRBD1 matches at 9 bases. This CDR3 is 14 amino acids long. The J segment lost 6 bases and the V segment lost 3 bases, leaving 9 bases of the junction unmatched. Germline V gene sequence: CDR1 SQVTM, CDR2 ANQGSEA. The CDR3 reads CSVEATTGGSEQYF. CDR3 in DNA: TGCAGCGTTGAGGCAACGACAGGGGGGTCCGAGCAGTACTTC.

The chain combines TRBV5-1 with TRBJ2-3; D uncertain. Germline CDR1 reads SGHRS; CDR2 reads YFSETQ. V was shortened by 0 bases and J by 0 bases, with 8 bases between the two germline ends. This CDR3 region has 15 residues. The chain's CDR3 is CASSLDITSTDTQYF. The CDR3 nucleotides are TGCGCCAGCAGCTTGGATATTACTAGCACAGATACGCAGTATTTT. The full variable domain, with the rest looked up from reference TRBV5-1 and TRBJ2-3, is KAGVTQTPRYLIKTRGQQVTLSCSPISGHRSVSWYQQTPGQGLQFLFEYFSETQRNKGNFPGRFSGRQFSNSRSEMNVSTLELGDSALYLCASSLDITSTDTQYFGPGTRLTVL.

This clonotype has only a few counts. The V and J genes are TRBV15 and TRBJ2-1, with D uncertain. V gave up 3 bases and J gave up 0 bases, with 12 bases separating them. Per germline, CDR1 LNHNV and CDR2 YYDKDF (reference sequence). The CDR3 sequence is 16 residues long. CDR3 region: CATSRASQSSYNEQFF. CDR3 nucleotides: TGTGCCACCAGCAGGGCCAGCCAGAGCTCCTACAATGAGCAGTTCTTC. Full variable domain (remainder filled in from reference TRBV15 and TRBJ2-1): DAMVIQNPRYQVTQFGKPVTLSCSQTLNHNVMYWYQQKSSQAPKLLFHYYDKDFNNEADTPDNFQSRRPNTSFCFLDIRSPGLGDTAMYLCATSRASQSSYNEQFFGPGTRLTVL.

This clonotype was counted between two and nine times. V gene TRBV27 combines with J gene TRBJ2-3; D unclear. Germline CDR1 and CDR2: MNHEY and SMNVEV (reference sequence). Trimming left V 1 base short and J 1 base short, with 3 bases between. This CDR3 is built from 13 residues. The CDR3 coding sequence is TGTGCCAGCAGTTTATATCGCACAGATACGCAGTATTTT. This codes for CASSLYRTDTQYF.

The J gene is TRBJ2-5, the V gene TRBV29-1; 10 bases map to TRBD2. The V gene end was trimmed by 0 bases and the J gene end by 5 bases; junction bases not matched to a gene: 9. The CDR3 is 16 residues long. Germline loops: CDR1 SQVTM, CDR2 ANQGSEA. CDR3 bases: TGCAGCGTTGAAGATTGGGCTAGCGGGAGTCGGGAGACCCAGTACTTC. This codes for CSVEDWASGSRETQYF.

The chain combines TRBV25-1 with TRBJ2-6, with D uncertain. V shed 4 bases and J shed 0 bases, with 10 bases lying between them. The CDR3 runs to 16 residues. Germline lookup yields CDR1 MGHDK and CDR2 SYGVNS. The CDR3 nucleotides are TGTGCCAGCAGTGGGACCCCCAGCTCTGGGGCCAACGTCCTGACTTTC. Its translation: CASSGTPSSGANVLTF.

In its sample, this clonotype was seen many times. The genes are TRBV12-3 or TRBV12-4 and TRBJ2-3, with 9 bases lining up with TRBD1. The CDR3 is made up of 15 amino acids. Losses at the gene ends were 7 bases for V and 0 bases for J; bases not matched to a gene: 5. CDR3 sequence: CASNIGTGSTDTQYF. CDR3 nucleotide sequence: TGTGCCAGCAACATCGGGACAGGGAGCACAGATACGCAGTATTTT.

Remarks on this clonotype: Relative to the germline gene, one junction end is altered; a read error may explain this. The chain has TRBV7-2 and TRBJ2-3; perhaps TRBD2 as D (6 bases). The CDR3 spans 15 residues. CDR1 is SGHTA, CDR2 FQGNSA, per germline. The chain's CDR3 is CASSLVAENTDMQYF. The CDR3, as DNA: TGTGCCAGCAGCTTAGTAGCGGAGAACACAGATATGCAGTATTTT.

This clonotype was seen a few times. This chain uses TRBV29-1 with TRBJ1-4, with TRBD1 matching 11 bases. CDR3 length: 13 residues. With V trimmed by 6 bases and J by 5 bases, 2 bases remained unmatched. Germline CDR1 reads SQVTM; CDR2 reads ANQGSEA. The CDR3 region is CSVGQGANEKLFF. The CDR3 DNA sequence: TGCAGCGTAGGACAGGGGGCCAATGAAAAACTGTTTTTT.

The genes are TRBV5-1 and TRBJ1-3; D might be TRBD1 (5 bases). The germline V and J ends were trimmed by 0 bases and 0 bases, with 10 bases remaining between them. The CDR3 is 16 amino acids. CDR1 is SGHRS, CDR2 YFSETQ, per germline. CDR3 in amino acids: CASSLAPDTSGNTIYF. CDR3 nucleotide sequence: TGCGCCAGCAGCTTGGCTCCGGACACCTCTGGAAACACCATATATTTT.

This clonotype was seen a handful of times. The chain employs TRBV5-1 and TRBJ2-6; 8 bases line up with TRBD1. The CDR3 is 19 amino acids. Unmatched junction bases numbered 9, after V lost 0 bases and J lost 1 base. CDR1 SGHRS and CDR2 YFSETQ come from the germline V gene. The CDR3: CASSLAVTGAKSGANVLTF. In nucleotides, the CDR3 is TGCGCCAGCAGCTTGGCCGTGACAGGGGCTAAGTCTGGGGCCAACGTCCTGACTTTC. Full variable domain (remainder filled in from reference TRBV5-1 and TRBJ2-6): KAGVTQTPRYLIKTRGQQVTLSCSPISGHRSVSWYQQTPGQGLQFLFEYFSETQRNKGNFPGRFSGRQFSNSRSEMNVSTLELGDSALYLCASSLAVTGAKSGANVLTFGAGSRLTVL.

The chain employs TRBV7-9 and TRBJ2-5, with 8 bases fitting TRBD1. Per germline, CDR1 SEHNR and CDR2 FQNEAQ (reference sequence). V was clipped by 5 bases and J by 11 bases; unmatched bases: 16. The CDR3 extends over 15 amino acids. The DNA for the CDR3 is TGTGCCAGCAGCGCACTGGACAGGGAATACAATGAGCAGTACTTC. Its protein product is CASSALDREYNEQYF.

The rearrangement joins TRBV4-2 to TRBJ2-4; TRBD1 is a possible D gene (6 bases). The J call could be wrong; TRBJ2-7 is a better fit for the DNA end. The CDR3 spans 14 residues. Per germline, CDR1 LGHNA and CDR2 YNFKEQ. CDR3 protein: CASSQVGHSYEQYF. The CDR3 region has the DNA TGTGCCAGCAGCCAAGTGGGACACTCCTACGAGCAGTACTTC.

The chain uses TRBV3-1 and TRBJ2-5, with D perhaps given as TRBD1 or TRBD2 (6 bases each). V shed 1 base and J shed 6 bases, with 15 bases lying between them. CDR1 is LGHDT, CDR2 YNNKEL, per germline (reference sequence). The CDR3 length is 15 residues. This CDR3 is CASSQGVGGMKTQYF. The DNA for the CDR3 is TGTGCCAGCAGCCAAGGGGTAGGGGGGATGAAGACCCAGTACTTC.

This sequence joins TRBV20-1 and TRBJ1-5; D might be TRBD1 (6 bases). Trimming stripped 4 bases from V and 0 bases from J, with 13 bases between. CDR1 is DFQATT, CDR2 SNEGSKA, per germline (reference sequence). The CDR3 is made up of 15 amino acids. As DNA, the CDR3 is TGCAGTGCTATCCCAGGACAGTATAGCAATCAGCCCCAGCATTTT. The encoded protein is CSAIPGQYSNQPQHF.